Only a few counts were recorded for the clone carrying this T cell receptor beta chain. Its matching antigen is unknown. There were TCR beta CDR3 regions amplified from RNA transcripts. In the first-round RT-PCR of the TCR CDR3, the HTBI primer set was used. TCRdb used MiXCR to reprocess the multiplex PCR reads, holding one entry per CDR3 protein. The table lists approximately 600,000 distinct CDR3 sequences, less than 25% of them singletons. The data belong to a study of T cells in Graves' hyperthyroidism and ophthalmopathy. Findings and limits, study-wide: Ophthalmopathy cases were set apart from stable hyperthyroidism by a 13 V-J model. Peripheral blood also featured most of the thyroid clonotypes expanded above 0.001.

Under 3 months was the duration of disease in ophthalmopathy patients, who also had a Clinical Activity Score of at least 3 and a NOSPECS grade of at least 4. Uncontrolled infection, other autoimmune disease, pregnancy and lactation each barred patients from inclusion. Sequencing was carried out using blood. The receptor was derived from a young man with Graves' ophthalmopathy.

CDR3 DNA: TGCAGCGTTGAGCAAGAGAGCTCCTACGAGCAGTACTTC. It yields the protein CSVEQESSYEQYF. The chain joins TRBV29-1 to TRBJ2-7, with D unclear. Trimming took 3 bases from V and 0 from J, leaving 9 bases between them. Germline V gene lookup returns CDR1 SQVTM and CDR2 ANQGSEA. The CDR3 runs to 13 residues.